Detailed here is one T cell receptor (beta chain). The data stem from a study of CD8+CD57+ T cells in acquired aplastic anemia. The V gene lost 4 bases and the J gene lost 0 bases, with 10 bases spanning the gap. Germline V lookup: CDR1 SGDLS, CDR2 YYNGEE. The CDR3 loop spans 14 amino acids. CD8+CD57+ cell expansion had been shown by flow cytometry in patients chosen for sequencing. No patient had been given any therapy when blood was sampled. TCR beta VDJ and CDR3 profiling used genomic DNA as template. TCRdb re-derived calls from the reads in MiXCR, one entry per CDR3 protein. The data show about 98,000 distinct CDR3 sequences, approximately 73% seen once.

The sequenced sample was sorted CD4+, CD8+, or CD8+CD57+ T cells (not recorded which) from PBMCs. The V and J genes are TRBV9 and TRBJ1-1, with a weak D call TRBD1 (5 bases). The origin of this receptor is a human donor with aplastic anemia. The CDR3 coding sequence is TGTGCCAGCAGCCGCGGACACGTGAACACTGAAGCTTTCTTT. It specifies CASSRGHVNTEAFF.